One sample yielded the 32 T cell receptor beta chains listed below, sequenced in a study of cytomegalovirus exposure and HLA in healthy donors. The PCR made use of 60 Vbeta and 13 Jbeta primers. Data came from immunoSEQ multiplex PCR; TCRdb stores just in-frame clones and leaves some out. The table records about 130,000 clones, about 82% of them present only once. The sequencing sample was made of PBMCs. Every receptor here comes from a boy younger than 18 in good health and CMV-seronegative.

CDR3 bases: TGTGCCAGCAGTGACTCTATATATGGCTACACCTTC. This encodes CASSDSIYGYTF. The genes are TRBV6-4 and TRBJ1-2, with D unresolved. Germline loops: CDR1 MRHNA, CDR2 SNTAGT. This CDR3 is 12 amino acids long. Trimming took off 0 bases at V and 5 bases at J, with 4 bases between the two ends.

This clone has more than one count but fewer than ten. CDR3 bases: TGTGCCAGCAGCTTAGCCTCCGGGGAGCTGTTTTTT. Its protein product is CASSLASGELFF. This chain joins TRBV7-9 and TRBJ2-2; D gene unclear. The length of the CDR3 is 12 residues. From germline, CDR1 is SEHNR and CDR2 FQNEAQ (reference sequence). The V end was cut by 0 bases, the J end by 6 bases, with 2 bases between.

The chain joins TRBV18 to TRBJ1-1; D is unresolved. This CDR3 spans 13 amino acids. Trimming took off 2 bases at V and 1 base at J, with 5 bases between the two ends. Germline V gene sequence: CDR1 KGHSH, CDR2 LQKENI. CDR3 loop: CASSPTRNTEAFF. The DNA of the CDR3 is TGTGCCAGCTCACCAACGCGGAACACTGAAGCTTTCTTT.

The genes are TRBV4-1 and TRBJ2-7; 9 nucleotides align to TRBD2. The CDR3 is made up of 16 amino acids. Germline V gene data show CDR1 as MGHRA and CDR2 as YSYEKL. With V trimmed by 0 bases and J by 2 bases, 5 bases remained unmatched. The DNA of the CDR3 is TGCGCCAGCAGCCAAGATGTCGGACTAGCGACCTACGAGCAGTACTTC. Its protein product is CASSQDVGLATYEQYF.

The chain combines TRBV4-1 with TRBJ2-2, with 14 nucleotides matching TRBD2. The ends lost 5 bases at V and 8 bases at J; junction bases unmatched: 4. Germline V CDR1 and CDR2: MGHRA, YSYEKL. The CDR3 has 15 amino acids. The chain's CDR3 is CASSKGLAGDGELFF. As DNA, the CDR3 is TGCGCCAGCAGCAAGGGACTAGCGGGAGATGGGGAGCTGTTTTTT.

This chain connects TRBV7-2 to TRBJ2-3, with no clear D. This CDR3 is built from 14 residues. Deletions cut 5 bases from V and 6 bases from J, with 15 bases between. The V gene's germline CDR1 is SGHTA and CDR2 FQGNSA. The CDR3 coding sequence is TGTGCCAGCAGCCGAGACTCTGGATCGGATACGCAGTATTTT. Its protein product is CASSRDSGSDTQYF.

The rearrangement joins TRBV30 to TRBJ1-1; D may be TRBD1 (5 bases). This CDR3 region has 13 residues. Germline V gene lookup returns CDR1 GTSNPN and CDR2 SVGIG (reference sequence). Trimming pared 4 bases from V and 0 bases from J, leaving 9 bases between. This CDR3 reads CAWMGHLNTEAFF. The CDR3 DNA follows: TGTGCCTGGATGGGGCACTTGAACACTGAAGCTTTCTTT.

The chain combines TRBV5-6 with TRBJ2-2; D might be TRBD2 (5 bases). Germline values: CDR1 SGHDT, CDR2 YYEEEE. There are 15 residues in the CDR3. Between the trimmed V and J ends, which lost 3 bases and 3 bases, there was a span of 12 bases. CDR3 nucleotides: TGTGCCAGCAGCTATGAGGGAATGGACACCGGGGAGCTGTTTTTT. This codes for CASSYEGMDTGELFF.

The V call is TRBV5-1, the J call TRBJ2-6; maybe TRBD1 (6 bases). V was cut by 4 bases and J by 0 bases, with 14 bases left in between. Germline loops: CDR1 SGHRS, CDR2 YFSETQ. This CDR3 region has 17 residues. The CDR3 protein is CASSPSRTVSGANVLTF. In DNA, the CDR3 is TGCGCCAGCAGCCCCTCGAGGACAGTCTCTGGGGCCAACGTCCTGACTTTC.

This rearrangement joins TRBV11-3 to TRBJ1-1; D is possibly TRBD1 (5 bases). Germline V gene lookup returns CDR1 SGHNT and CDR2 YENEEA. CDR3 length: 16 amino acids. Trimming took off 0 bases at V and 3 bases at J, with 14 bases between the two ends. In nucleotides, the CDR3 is TGTGCCAGCAGCTTAGATCGGGCAGGGAGGGACACTGAAGCTTTCTTT. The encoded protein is CASSLDRAGRDTEAFF.

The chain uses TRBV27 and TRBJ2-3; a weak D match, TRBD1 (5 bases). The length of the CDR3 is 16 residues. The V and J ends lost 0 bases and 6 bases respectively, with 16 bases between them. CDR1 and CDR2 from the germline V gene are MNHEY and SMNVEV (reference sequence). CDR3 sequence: CASSLSGRGRSDTQYF. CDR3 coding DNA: TGTGCCAGCAGTTTATCGGGGCGAGGCCGGAGTGATACGCAGTATTTT.

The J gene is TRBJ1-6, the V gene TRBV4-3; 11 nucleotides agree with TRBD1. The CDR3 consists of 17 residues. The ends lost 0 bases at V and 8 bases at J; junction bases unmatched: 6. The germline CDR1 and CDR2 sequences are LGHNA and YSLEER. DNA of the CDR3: TGCGCCAGCAGCCAAGATAGGGACAGGGGGATGGATTCACCCCTCCACTTT. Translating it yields CASSQDRDRGMDSPLHF.

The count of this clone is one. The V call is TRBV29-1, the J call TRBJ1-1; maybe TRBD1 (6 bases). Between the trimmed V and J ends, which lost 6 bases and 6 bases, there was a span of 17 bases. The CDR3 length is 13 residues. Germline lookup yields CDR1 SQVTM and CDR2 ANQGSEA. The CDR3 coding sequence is TGCAGCGTGTACCAAACAGGGCTCGCTGAAGCTTTCTTT. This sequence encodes CSVYQTGLAEAFF.

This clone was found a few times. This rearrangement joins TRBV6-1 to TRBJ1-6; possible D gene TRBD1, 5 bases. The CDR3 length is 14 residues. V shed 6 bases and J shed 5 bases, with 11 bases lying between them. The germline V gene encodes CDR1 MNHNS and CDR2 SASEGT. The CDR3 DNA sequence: TGTGCCAGCAGACGGGGGGATCATAATTCACCCCTCCACTTT. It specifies CASRRGDHNSPLHF.

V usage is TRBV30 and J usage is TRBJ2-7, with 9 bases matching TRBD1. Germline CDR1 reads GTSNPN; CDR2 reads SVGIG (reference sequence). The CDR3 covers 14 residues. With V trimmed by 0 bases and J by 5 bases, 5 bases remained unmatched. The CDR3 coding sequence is TGTGCCTGGAGTGTGGGAGGGACAGGGCACGAGCAGTACTTC. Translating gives CAWSVGGTGHEQYF.

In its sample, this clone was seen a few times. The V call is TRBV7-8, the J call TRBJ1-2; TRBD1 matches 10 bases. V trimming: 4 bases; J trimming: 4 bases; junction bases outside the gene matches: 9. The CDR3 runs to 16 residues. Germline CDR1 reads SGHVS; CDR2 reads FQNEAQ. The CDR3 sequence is CASSSGQGTLFYGYTF. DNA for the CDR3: TGTGCCAGCAGCTCGGGACAGGGGACCCTTTTCTATGGCTACACCTTC.

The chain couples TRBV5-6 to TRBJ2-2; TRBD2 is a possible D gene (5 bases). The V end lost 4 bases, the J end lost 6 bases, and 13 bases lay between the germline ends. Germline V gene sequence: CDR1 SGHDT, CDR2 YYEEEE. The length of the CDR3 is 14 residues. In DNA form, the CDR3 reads TGTGCCAGCAGCCCATCCGCCGGGGCCGGGGAGCTGTTTTTT. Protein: CASSPSAGAGELFF.

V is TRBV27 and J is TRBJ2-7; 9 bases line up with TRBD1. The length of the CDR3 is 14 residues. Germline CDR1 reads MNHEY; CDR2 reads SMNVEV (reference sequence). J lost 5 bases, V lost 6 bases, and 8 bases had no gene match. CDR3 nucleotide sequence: TGTGCCAGCAGGAAACAGGGGGCGAGAAACGAGCAGTACTTC. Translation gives CASRKQGARNEQYF.

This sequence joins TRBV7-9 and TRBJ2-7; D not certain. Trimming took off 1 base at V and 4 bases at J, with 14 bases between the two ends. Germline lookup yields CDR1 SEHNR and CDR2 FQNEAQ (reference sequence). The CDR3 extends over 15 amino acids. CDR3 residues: CASSLEVLGMYEQYF. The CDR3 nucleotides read TGTGCCAGCAGCTTAGAGGTTCTAGGCATGTACGAGCAGTACTTC.

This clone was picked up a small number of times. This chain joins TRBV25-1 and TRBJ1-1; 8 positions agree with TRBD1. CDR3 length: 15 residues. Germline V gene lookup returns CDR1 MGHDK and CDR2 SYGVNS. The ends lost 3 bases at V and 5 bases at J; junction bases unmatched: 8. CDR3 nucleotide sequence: TGTGCCAGCAGTGAGACTACAGGGGGGGGGACTGAAGCTTTCTTT. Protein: CASSETTGGGTEAFF.

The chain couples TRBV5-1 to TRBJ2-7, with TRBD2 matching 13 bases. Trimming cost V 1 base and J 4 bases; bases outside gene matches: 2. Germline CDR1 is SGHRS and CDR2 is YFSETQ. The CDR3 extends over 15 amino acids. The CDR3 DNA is TGCGCCAGCAGCTTGACTAGCGGGAGGGGGTACGAGCAGTACTTC. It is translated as CASSLTSGRGYEQYF.

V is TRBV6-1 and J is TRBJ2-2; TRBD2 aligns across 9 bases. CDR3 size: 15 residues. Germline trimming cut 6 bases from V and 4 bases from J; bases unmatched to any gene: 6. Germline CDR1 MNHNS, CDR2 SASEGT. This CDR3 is CASRAAGGTTGELFF. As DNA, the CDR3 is TGTGCCAGCAGGGCGGCGGGGGGGACCACCGGGGAGCTGTTTTTT.

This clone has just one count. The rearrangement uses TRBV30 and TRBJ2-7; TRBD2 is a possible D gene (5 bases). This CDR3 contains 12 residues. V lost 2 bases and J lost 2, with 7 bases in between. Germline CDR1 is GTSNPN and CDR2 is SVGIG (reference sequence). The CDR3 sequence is CAWSSGAYEQYF. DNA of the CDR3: TGTGCCTGGAGTTCCGGGGCCTACGAGCAGTACTTC.

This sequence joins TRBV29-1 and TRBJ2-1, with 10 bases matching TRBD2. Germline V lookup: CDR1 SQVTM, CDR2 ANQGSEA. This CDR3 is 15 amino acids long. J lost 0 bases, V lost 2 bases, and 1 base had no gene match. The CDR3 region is CSVESSGSSYNEQFF. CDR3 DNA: TGCAGCGTTGAATCTAGCGGGAGCTCCTACAATGAGCAGTTCTTC.

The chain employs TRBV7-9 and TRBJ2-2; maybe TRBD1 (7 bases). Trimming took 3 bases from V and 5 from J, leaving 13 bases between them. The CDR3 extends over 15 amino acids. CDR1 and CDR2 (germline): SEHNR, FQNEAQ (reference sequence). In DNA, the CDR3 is TGTGCCAGCAGCTTGGCGGGACAGCCAACCGGGGAGCTGTTTTTT. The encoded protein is CASSLAGQPTGELFF. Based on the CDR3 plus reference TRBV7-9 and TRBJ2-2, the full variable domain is DTGVSQNPRHKITKRGQNVTFRCDPISEHNRLYWYRQTLGQGPEFLTYFQNEAQLEKSRLLSDRFSAERPKGSFSTLEIQRTEQGDSAMYLCASSLAGQPTGELFFGEGSRLTVL.

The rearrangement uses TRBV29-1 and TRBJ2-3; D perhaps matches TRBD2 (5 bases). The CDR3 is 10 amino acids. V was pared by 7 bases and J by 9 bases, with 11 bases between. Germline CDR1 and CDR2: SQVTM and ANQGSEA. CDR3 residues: CSAREGTQYF. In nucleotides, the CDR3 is TGCAGCGCTCGAGAGGGAACGCAGTATTTT.

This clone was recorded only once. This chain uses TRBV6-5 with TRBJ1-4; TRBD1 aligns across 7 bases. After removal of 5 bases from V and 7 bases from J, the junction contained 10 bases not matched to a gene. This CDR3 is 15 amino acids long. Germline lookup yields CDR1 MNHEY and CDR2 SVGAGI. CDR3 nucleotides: TGTGCCAGCAGTCCCGACAGGGTTGGTATTGAAAAACTGTTTTTT. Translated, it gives CASSPDRVGIEKLFF.

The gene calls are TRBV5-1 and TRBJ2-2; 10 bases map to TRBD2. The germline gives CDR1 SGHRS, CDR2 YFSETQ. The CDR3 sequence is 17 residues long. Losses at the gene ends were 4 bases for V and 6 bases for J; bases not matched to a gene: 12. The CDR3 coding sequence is TGCGCCAGCAGCCTAATTGGACTAGCGGAATGGGCCGGGGAGCTGTTTTTT. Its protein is CASSLIGLAEWAGELFF. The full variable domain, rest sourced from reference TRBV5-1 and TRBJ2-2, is KAGVTQTPRYLIKTRGQQVTLSCSPISGHRSVSWYQQTPGQGLQFLFEYFSETQRNKGNFPGRFSGRQFSNSRSEMNVSTLELGDSALYLCASSLIGLAEWAGELFFGEGSRLTVL.

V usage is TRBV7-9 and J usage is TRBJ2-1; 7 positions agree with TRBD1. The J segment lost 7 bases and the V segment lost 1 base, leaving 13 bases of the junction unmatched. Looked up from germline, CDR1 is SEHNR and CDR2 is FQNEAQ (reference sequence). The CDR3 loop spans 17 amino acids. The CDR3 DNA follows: TGTGCCAGCAGCTTAGGTTGGCAGGGGGATGCCTTAAATGAGCAGTTCTTC. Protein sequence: CASSLGWQGDALNEQFF.

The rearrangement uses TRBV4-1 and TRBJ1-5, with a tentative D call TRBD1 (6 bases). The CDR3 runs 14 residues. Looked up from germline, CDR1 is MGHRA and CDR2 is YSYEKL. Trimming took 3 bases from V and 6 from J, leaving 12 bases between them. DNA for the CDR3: TGCGCCAGCAGCCAGGCGACAGGAGGTCAGCCCCAGCATTTT. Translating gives CASSQATGGQPQHF.

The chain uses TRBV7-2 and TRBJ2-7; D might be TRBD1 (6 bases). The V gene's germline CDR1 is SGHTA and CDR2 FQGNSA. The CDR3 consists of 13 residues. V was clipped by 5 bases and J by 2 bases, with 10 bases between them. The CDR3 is CASSDRLTYEQYF. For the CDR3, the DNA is TGTGCCAGCAGCGACAGGTTGACCTACGAGCAGTACTTC.

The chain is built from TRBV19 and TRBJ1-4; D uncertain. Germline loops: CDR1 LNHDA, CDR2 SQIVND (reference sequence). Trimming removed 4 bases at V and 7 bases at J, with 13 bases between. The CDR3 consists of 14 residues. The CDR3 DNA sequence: TGTGCCAGTAGTACCGTAGAAGCAGGTGAAAAACTGTTTTTT. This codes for CASSTVEAGEKLFF.